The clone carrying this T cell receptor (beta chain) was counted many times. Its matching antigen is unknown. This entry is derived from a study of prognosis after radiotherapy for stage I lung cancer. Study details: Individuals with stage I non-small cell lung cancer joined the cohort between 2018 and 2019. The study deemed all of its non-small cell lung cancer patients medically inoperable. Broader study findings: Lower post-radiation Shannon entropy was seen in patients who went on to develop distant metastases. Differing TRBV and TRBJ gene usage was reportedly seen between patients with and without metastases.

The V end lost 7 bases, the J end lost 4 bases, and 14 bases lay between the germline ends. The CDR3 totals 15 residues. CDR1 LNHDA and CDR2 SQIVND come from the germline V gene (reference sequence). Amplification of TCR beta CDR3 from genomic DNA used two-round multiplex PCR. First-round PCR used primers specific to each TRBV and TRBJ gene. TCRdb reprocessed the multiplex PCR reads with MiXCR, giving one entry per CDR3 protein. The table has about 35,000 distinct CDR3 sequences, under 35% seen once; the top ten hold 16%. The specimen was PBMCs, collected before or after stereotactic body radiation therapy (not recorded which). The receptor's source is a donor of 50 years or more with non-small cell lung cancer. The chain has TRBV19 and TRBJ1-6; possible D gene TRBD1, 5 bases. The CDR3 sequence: CASTLDTMYNSPLHF. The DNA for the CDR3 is TGTGCCAGTACCTTGGACACGATGTATAATTCACCCCTCCACTTT.